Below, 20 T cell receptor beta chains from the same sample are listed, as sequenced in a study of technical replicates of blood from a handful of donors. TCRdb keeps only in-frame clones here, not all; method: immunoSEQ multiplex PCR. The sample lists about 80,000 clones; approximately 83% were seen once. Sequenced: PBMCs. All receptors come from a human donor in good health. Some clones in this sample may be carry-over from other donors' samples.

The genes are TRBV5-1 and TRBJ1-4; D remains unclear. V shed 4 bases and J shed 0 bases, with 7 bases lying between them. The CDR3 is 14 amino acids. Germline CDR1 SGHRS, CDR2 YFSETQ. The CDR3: CASSPSATNEKLFF. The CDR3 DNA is TGCGCCAGCAGCCCCTCTGCAACTAATGAAAAACTGTTTTTT.

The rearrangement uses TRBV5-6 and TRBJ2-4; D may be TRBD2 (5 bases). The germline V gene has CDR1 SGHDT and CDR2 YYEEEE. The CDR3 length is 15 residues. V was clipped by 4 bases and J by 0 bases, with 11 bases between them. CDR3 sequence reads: CASSLGGGAKNIQYF. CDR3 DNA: TGTGCCAGCAGCCTTGGTGGAGGAGCCAAAAACATTCAGTACTTC.

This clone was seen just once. In DNA form, the CDR3 reads TGTGCCATCAAGTTAGCAGGGGGTCCCAAAGAGACCCAGTACTTC. It codes for CAIKLAGGPKETQYF. The J gene is TRBJ2-5, the V gene TRBV10-3, with 7 bases matching TRBD1. CDR1 and CDR2 (germline): ENHRY, SYGVKD. The J segment lost 3 bases and the V segment lost 7 bases, leaving 11 bases of the junction unmatched. The CDR3 consists of 15 residues.

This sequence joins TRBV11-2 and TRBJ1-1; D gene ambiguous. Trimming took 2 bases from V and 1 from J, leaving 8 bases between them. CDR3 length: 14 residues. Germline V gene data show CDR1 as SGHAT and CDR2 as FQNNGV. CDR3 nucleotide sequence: TGTGCCAGCAGCTTAATCCGGAGGAACACTGAAGCTTTCTTT. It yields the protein CASSLIRRNTEAFF.

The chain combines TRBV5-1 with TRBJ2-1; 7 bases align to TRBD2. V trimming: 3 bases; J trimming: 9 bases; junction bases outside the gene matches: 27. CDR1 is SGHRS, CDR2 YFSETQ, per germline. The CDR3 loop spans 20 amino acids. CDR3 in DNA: TGCGCCAGCAGCTCCCCCCCGCCCCTCGCCCTGCGGGAGAAGTTGGGTGAGCAGTTCTTC. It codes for CASSSPPPLALREKLGEQFF.

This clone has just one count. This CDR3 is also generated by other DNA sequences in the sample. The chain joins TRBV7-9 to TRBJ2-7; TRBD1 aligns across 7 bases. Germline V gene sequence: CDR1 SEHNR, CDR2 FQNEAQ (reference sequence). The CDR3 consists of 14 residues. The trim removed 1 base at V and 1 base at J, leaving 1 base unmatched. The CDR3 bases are TGTGCCAGCAGCTTAGACAGGGGATCCTACGAGCAGTACTTC. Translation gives CASSLDRGSYEQYF.

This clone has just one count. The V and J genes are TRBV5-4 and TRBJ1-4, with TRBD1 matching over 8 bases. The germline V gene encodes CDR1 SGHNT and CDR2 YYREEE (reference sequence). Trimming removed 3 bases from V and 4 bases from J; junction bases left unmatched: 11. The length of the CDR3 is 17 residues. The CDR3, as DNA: TGTGCCAGCAGCTACGGACAGGGACAATTGGGTAATGAAAAACTGTTTTTT. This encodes CASSYGQGQLGNEKLFF.

The CDR3 DNA follows: TGTGCCATCAGCCGGGACAGAGGACATAGCAATCAGCCCCAGCATTTT. Translation: CAISRDRGHSNQPQHF. The chain links TRBV10-3 to TRBJ1-5, with 7 bases that match TRBD1. The CDR3 spans 16 residues. Germline V gene sequence: CDR1 ENHRY, CDR2 SYGVKD. V dropped 6 bases and J dropped 0; count of bases not matched to a gene: 8.

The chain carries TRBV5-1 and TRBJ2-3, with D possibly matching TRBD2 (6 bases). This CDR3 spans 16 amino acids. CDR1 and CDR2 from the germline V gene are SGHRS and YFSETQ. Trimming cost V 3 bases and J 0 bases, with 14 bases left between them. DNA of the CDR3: TGCGCCAGCAGCTCGGGGGTGTGGCGGAGCACAGATACGCAGTATTTT. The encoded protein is CASSSGVWRSTDTQYF.

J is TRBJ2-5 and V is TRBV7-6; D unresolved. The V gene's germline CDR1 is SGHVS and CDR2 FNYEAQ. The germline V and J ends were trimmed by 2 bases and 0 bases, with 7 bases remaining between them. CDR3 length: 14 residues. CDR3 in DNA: TGTGCCAGCAGCTTAAAAGCGAACCAAGAGACCCAGTACTTC. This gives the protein CASSLKANQETQYF. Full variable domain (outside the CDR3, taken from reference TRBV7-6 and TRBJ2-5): GAGVSQSPRYKVTKRGQDVALRCDPISGHVSLYWYRQALGQGPEFLTYFNYEAQQDKSGLPNDRFSAERPEGSISTLTIQRTEQRDSAMYRCASSLKANQETQYFGPGTRLLVL.

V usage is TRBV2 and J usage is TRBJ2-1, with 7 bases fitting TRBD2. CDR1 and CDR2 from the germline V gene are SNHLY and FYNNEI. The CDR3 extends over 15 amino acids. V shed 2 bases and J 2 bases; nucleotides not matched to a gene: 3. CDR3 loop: CASSEIAGAYNEQFF. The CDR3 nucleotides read TGTGCCAGCAGTGAAATTGCGGGAGCCTACAATGAGCAGTTCTTC.

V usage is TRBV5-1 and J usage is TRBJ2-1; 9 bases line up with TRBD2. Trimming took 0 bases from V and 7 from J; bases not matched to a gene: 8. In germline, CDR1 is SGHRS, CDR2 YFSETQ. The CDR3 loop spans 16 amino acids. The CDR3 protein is CASSLAGTSRGNEQFF. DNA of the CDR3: TGCGCCAGCAGCTTGGCCGGGACTAGCAGAGGGAATGAGCAGTTCTTC.

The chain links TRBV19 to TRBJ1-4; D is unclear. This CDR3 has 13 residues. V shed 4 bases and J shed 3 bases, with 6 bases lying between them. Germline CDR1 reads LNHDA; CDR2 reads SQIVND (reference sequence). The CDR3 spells CASSTSPNEKLFF. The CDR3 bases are TGTGCCAGTAGTACATCCCCTAATGAAAAACTGTTTTTT.

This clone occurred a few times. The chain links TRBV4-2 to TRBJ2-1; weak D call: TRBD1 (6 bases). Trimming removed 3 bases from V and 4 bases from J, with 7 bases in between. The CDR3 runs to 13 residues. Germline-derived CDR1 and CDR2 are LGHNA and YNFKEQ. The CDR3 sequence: CASSQGQYNEQFF. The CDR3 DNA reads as TGTGCCAGCAGCCAGGGACAATACAATGAGCAGTTCTTC.

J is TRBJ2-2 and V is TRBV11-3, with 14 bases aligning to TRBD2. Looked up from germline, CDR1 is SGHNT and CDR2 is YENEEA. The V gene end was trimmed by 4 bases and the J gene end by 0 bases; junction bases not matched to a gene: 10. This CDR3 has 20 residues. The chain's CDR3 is CASSSEVTSGGEANTGELFF. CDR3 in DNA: TGTGCCAGCAGCTCAGAGGTGACTAGCGGGGGGGAAGCGAACACCGGGGAGCTGTTTTTT.

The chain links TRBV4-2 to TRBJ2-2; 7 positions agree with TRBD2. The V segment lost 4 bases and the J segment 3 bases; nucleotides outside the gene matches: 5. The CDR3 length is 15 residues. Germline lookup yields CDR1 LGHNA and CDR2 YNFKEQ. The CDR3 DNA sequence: TGTGCCAGCAGCCCCGCGCTAGCGGACACCGGGGAGCTGTTTTTT. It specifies CASSPALADTGELFF.

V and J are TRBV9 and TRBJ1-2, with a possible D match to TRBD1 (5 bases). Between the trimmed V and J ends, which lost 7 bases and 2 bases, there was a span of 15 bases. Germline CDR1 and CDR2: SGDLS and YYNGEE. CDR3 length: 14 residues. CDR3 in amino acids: CASSAWPGNYGYTF. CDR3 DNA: TGTGCCAGCTCTGCGTGGCCAGGGAACTATGGCTACACCTTC.

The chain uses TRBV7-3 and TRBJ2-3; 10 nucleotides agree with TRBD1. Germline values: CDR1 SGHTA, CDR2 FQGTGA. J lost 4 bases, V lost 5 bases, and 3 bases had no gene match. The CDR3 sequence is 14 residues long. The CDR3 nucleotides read TGTGCCAGCAGCCGGGACAGGGGTGCAGATACGCAGTATTTT. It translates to CASSRDRGADTQYF.

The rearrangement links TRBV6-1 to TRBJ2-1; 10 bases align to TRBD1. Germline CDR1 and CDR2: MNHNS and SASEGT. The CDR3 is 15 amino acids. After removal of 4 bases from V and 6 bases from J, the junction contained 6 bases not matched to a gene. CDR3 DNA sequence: TGTGCCAGCAGTGGACAGGGGGCGGTAAGCAATGAGCAGTTCTTC. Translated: CASSGQGAVSNEQFF.

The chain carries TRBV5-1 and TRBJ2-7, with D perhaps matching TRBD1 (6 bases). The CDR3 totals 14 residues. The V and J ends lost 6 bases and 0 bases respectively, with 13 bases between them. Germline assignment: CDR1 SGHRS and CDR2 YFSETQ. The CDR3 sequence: CASTYGGTSYEQYF. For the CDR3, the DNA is TGCGCCAGCACCTATGGGGGCACCTCCTACGAGCAGTACTTC.